These T cell receptor beta chains were read from a single sample in a study of T-cell reconstitution after alpha-beta-depleted transplantation in children. TCRdb reanalysed the PCR reads using MiXCR and keeps one entry per CDR3 protein. Found here are 480,000 or so distinct CDR3 sequences, roughly 10% of them singletons; the top ten hold approximately 2%. The sequencing used PBMCs, collected before TCRalphabeta/CD19-depleted stem cell transplant. All receptors derive from a child aged 2 to 10 with inherited bone marrow failure, due to receive a stem cell transplant. Both conserved end residues are part of each CDR3. A D gene is named only where the DNA matches it firmly. Rows may omit the clone size; those that give it use once, few, many or a size class.

size,J,D,V,DNA,CDR3
many,TRBJ2-7,TRBD2,TRBV20-1,TGCAGTGCTAGAGCCCCCCCTCACCGCGGGAGCTACGAGCAGTACTTC,CSARAPPHRGSYEQYF
many,TRBJ2-7,TRBD1,TRBV2,TGTGCCGGCTCCAGGGGGCATGGCTACGAGCAGTACTTC,CAGSRGHGYEQYF
many,TRBJ2-2,TRBD2,TRBV12-3/TRBV12-4,TGTGCCAGCAGGGGCGGGAGGGGGCTGGCCGCGAACACCGGGGAGCTGTTTTTT,CASRGGRGLAANTGELFF
many,TRBJ2-7,-,TRBV29-1,TGCAGCGTTGACGGGGACGCCTACGAGCAGTACTTC,CSVDGDAYEQYF
many,TRBJ1-1,-,TRBV13,TGTGCCAGCAGCTTCGGTCAGGGGCTTCTCATGAACACTGAAGCTTTCTTT,CASSFGQGLLMNTEAFF
many,TRBJ2-7,-,TRBV5-1,TGCGCCAGCAGCGGCTCCTGGGGATCCTACGAGCAGTACTTC,CASSGSWGSYEQYF
-,TRBJ2-7,-,TRBV28,TGTGCCAGCAGTTTAGGACTCTCCTACGACCAGTACTTC,CASSLGLSYDQYF
few,TRBJ1-2,-,TRBV28,TGTGCCAGCAGTACTCGGACAGTGTGGGGCTACACCTTC,CASSTRTVWGYTF
-,TRBJ1-1,-,TRBV9,TGTGCCAGCGATCGAGGGGGTGGATTCACTGAAGCTTTCTTT,CASDRGGGFTEAFF
many,TRBJ2-7,-,TRBV4-1,TGCGCCAGCAGCCCATCCGACAGGATTCTGGACGAGCAGTACTTC,CASSPSDRILDEQYF
many,TRBJ2-2,-,TRBV2,TGTGCCAGCACGACATCTGACCCCGCGAACACCGGGGAGCTGTTTTTT,CASTTSDPANTGELFF
many,TRBJ1-4,TRBD1,TRBV27,TGTGCCAGCAGCCCGACAGGGCTTAAACTGTTTTTT,CASSPTGLKLFF
many,TRBJ1-6,-,TRBV5-5,TGTGCCAGCAGCTTGCAGTCCGGGGATAATTCACCCCTCCACTTT,CASSLQSGDNSPLHF
many,TRBJ2-7,TRBD1,TRBV20-1,TGCAGTGCTTATGGAGGTAGACAGGGCGGACGATACGAGCAGTACTTC,CSAYGGRQGGRYEQYF
-,TRBJ2-7,-,TRBV13,TGTGCCAGCAGCCGCCAAGTCTACGAGCAGTACTTC,CASSRQVYEQYF
few,TRBJ1-5,-,TRBV23-1,TGCGCCAGCAGCCAGCCACGGGGCAGGGCATACGTAGGCAATCAGCCCCAGCATTTT,CASSQPRGRAYVGNQPQHF
many,TRBJ2-2,TRBD1,TRBV28,TGTGCCAGCAATGACCGGGACAGTGGCACCGGGGAGCTGTTTTTT,CASNDRDSGTGELFF
many,TRBJ2-7,TRBD2,TRBV20-1,TGCAGTGCTAGAGATCTCCTCGCTAGCGGGGTCTCCTACGAGCAGTACTTC,CSARDLLASGVSYEQYF
many,TRBJ1-1,-,TRBV4-3,TGCGCCAGCAGCCAAGGTCCCCGAACTGAAGCTTTCTTT,CASSQGPRTEAFF
few,TRBJ2-7,TRBD1,TRBV3-1,TGTGCCAGCGGTACAGGGGCCGGCTACGAGCAGTACTTC,CASGTGAGYEQYF
many,TRBJ1-2,-,TRBV27,TGTGCCAGCAGGGGGATGAACTATGGCTACACCTTC,CASRGMNYGYTF
many,TRBJ2-1,-,TRBV4-3,TGCGCCAGCAGCCAAACCGGGACCCTCTACAATGAGCAGTTCTTC,CASSQTGTLYNEQFF
many,TRBJ2-7,TRBD2,TRBV27,TGTGCCAGCGGGGGACTAGCGGGAGTCGACGAGCAGTACTTC,CASGGLAGVDEQYF
many,TRBJ1-4,-,TRBV4-3,TGCGCCAGCAGCCAAGGCCGGACAGTTACTAATGAAAAACTGTTTTTT,CASSQGRTVTNEKLFF
few,TRBJ1-5,TRBD1,TRBV15,TGTGCCACCAGCACAGGGGGATCTAGCAATCAGCCCCAGCATTTT,CATSTGGSSNQPQHF
many,TRBJ2-7,-,TRBV10-3,TGTGCCATCAGTGAATTGCTACAGTGGGAGCAGTACTTC,CAISELLQWEQYF
many,TRBJ1-2,TRBD1,TRBV24-1,TGTGCCACCAGTGATCCCGGGACAGGGTACTATGGCTACACCTTC,CATSDPGTGYYGYTF
few,TRBJ1-1,-,TRBV5-5,TGTGCCAGCAGCTTCTTTGGGGAATGGGACACTGAAGCTTTCTTT,CASSFFGEWDTEAFF
many,TRBJ2-7,-,TRBV4-1,TGCGCCAGCAGCCAAGATTACGGTCGGGGGCAGGACGAGCAGTACTTC,CASSQDYGRGQDEQYF
-,TRBJ1-5,-,TRBV5-6,TGTGCCAGCAGCTTAGGGGACGGAAATAGCAATCAGCCCCAGCATTTT,CASSLGDGNSNQPQHF
few,TRBJ2-1,TRBD2,TRBV4-3,TGCGCCAGCAGCCTTACCGACAGCGGGAGCTATGAGCAGTTCTTC,CASSLTDSGSYEQFF
many,TRBJ2-3,-,TRBV4-3,TGCGCCAGCAGCCAAGAGGCAGCGCGGCCAGATACGCAGTATTTT,CASSQEAARPDTQYF
-,TRBJ2-1,TRBD1,TRBV5-1,TGCGCCAGCAGCCCAGGGGACAGATCCTACAATGAGCAGTTCTTC,CASSPGDRSYNEQFF
many,TRBJ2-7,-,TRBV6-1,TGTGCCAGCAGTGAACAGGGCCCCTACGAGCAGTACTTC,CASSEQGPYEQYF
-,TRBJ1-1,-,TRBV7-6,TGTGCCAGCAGCCCAACGGGGGGCTACACTGAAGCTTTCTTT,CASSPTGGYTEAFF
-,TRBJ2-1,-,TRBV7-9,TGTGCCAGCAGCCCTGGGACCCGGGCCTACAATGAGCAGTTCTTC,CASSPGTRAYNEQFF
-,TRBJ1-2,TRBD1,TRBV27,TGTGCCAGCTTAGGACTGGACAGGGGAAGTGGCTACACCTTC,CASLGLDRGSGYTF